The 7 T cell receptor beta chains presented below share a single source sample, sequenced in a study of T cells in Graves' hyperthyroidism and ophthalmopathy. There were TCR beta CDR3 regions amplified from RNA transcripts. TCR CDR3 underwent first-round RT-PCR with the HTBI primer set. TCRdb processed the multiplex PCR reads anew with MiXCR; each CDR3 protein has one entry. Of about half a million distinct CDR3 sequences in the sample, roughly 16% are singletons; the top ten hold 25% to 35%. Sequenced input: blood. The receptors were sampled from a young woman with Graves' ophthalmopathy.

This clonotype was found a few times. The chain carries TRBV18 and TRBJ2-6; D may be TRBD1 (6 bases). V lost 3 bases to trimming and J lost 0 bases, with 15 bases between them. The CDR3 has 18 residues. Germline V CDR1 and CDR2: KGHSH, LQKENI. Written as DNA, the CDR3 is TGTGCCAGCTCACCCCTGGACAGTACTCTCTCTGGGGCCAACGTCCTGACTTTC. Translated, it gives CASSPLDSTLSGANVLTF.

The V call is TRBV20-1, the J call TRBJ1-2, with D tentatively TRBD1 (6 bases). This CDR3 spans 14 amino acids. With 3 bases removed from V and 10 bases from J, the gap between germline ends came to 21 bases. The germline V gene encodes CDR1 DFQATT and CDR2 SNEGSKA (reference sequence). The CDR3 DNA sequence: TGCAGTGCTAGTTCGAGTGGACAGCTTAAGGACTACACCTTC. Protein product: CSASSSGQLKDYTF.

This chain joins TRBV24-1 and TRBJ2-1, with TRBD2 matching 7 bases. Germline CDR1 reads KGHDR; CDR2 reads SFDVKD. J gave up 4 bases and V 6 bases, and 2 bases lay outside the gene matches. CDR3 size: 13 residues. CDR3 coding DNA: TGTGCCACCAGTTGGGGGGGATACAATGAGCAGTTCTTC. It is translated as CATSWGGYNEQFF.

This clonotype was picked up many times. This chain connects TRBV2 to TRBJ2-1; tentatively, D is TRBD2 (5 bases). This CDR3 spans 14 amino acids. Germline CDR1 SNHLY, CDR2 FYNNEI. V lost 7 bases and J lost 4, with 14 bases in between. The CDR3: CASTFGGGYNEQFF. In DNA, the CDR3 is TGTGCCAGCACCTTCGGCGGCGGGTACAATGAGCAGTTCTTC.

Points on this clonotype: A read error may be the cause here, since a much bigger clone is one base away. V gene TRBV28 combines with J gene TRBJ2-1; D possibly corresponds to TRBD2 (5 bases). The V end was cut by 2 bases, the J end by 0 bases, with 14 bases between. The CDR3 runs 17 residues. The germline V gene encodes CDR1 MDHEN and CDR2 SYDVKM. Here the CDR3 DNA reads TGTGCCAGCAGTTTAGGGATCCAGCGGAGCTCCTACAATGAGCAGTTCTTC. Translated: CASSLGIQRSSYNEQFF.

About this clonotype: Possible read error: a much larger clone is one base away. The chain is built from TRBV2 and TRBJ2-3; 10 bases fit TRBD2. The CDR3 spans 15 residues. The V gene's germline CDR1 is SNHLY and CDR2 FYNNEI. In nucleotides, the CDR3 is TGTGCCAGCAGAAGACTAGCGGGTCTTACAGATACGCAGTCTTTT. It specifies CASRRLAGLTDTQSF.

This clonotype was counted many times. CDR3: CASSYSTSGDTQYF. The DNA for the CDR3 is TGTGCCAGCAGTTACTCGACGTCGGGAGATACGCAGTATTTT. The chain combines TRBV6-2 or TRBV6-3 with TRBJ2-3; D is ambiguous. Between the trimmed V and J ends, which lost 0 bases and 5 bases, there was a span of 9 bases. Germline V gene data show CDR1 as MNHEY and CDR2 as SVGEGT. The CDR3 runs to 14 residues.